Following are 4 T cell receptor beta chains from one sample sequenced in a study of early T cells in non-severe SARS-CoV-2 infection. One entry per CDR3 protein, called by TCRdb with MiXCR from the 5' RACE reads. Of about 77,000 distinct CDR3 sequences listed, about 5% were seen once; the top ten hold under 7.5%. Sequences were derived from whole blood, sampled at baseline. The receptors stem from an adult who was a healthcare worker with PCR-confirmed SARS-CoV-2 infection or an uninfected control (not recorded which).

This clonotype was found many times. This chain uses TRBV12-3 or TRBV12-4 with TRBJ2-7; tentative D call: TRBD2 (7 bases). The CDR3 is 13 residues long. V was clipped by 3 bases and J by 5 bases, with 11 bases between them. The CDR3 spells CASSFGGGDEQYF. CDR3 coding DNA: TGTGCCAGCAGTTTTGGGGGGGGCGACGAGCAGTACTTC.

This clonotype was counted ten times or more. The chain employs TRBV18 and TRBJ2-7; 12 positions match TRBD1. This CDR3 contains 18 residues. The V gene's germline CDR1 is KGHSH and CDR2 LQKENI. Trimming removed 2 bases from V and 5 bases from J; junction bases left unmatched: 13. DNA of the CDR3: TGTGCCAGCTCACCAGTCTCCCGGGGACAGGGGGCCTTGAACGAGCAGTACTTC. Its translation is CASSPVSRGQGALNEQYF.

This clonotype was seen ten or more times. In DNA form, the CDR3 reads TGTGCCAGCAGTTTTTCGGAGGGCATGGTCCCTGAAGCTTTCTTT. This sequence encodes CASSFSEGMVPEAFF. The genes are TRBV12-3 or TRBV12-4 and TRBJ1-1; D is uncertain. The CDR3 runs to 15 residues. V was clipped by 3 bases and J by 6 bases, with 17 bases between them.

This clonotype was observed a handful of times. The chain links TRBV7-9 to TRBJ2-5, with a possible D match to TRBD1 (5 bases). Germline V gene sequence: CDR1 SEHNR, CDR2 FQNEAQ (reference sequence). Trimming took off 5 bases at V and 5 bases at J, with 12 bases between the two ends. The CDR3 is 13 amino acids. CDR3 residues: CASSAGNRETQYF. In DNA form, the CDR3 reads TGTGCCAGCAGCGCAGGGAATCGGGAGACCCAGTACTTC. Complete variable domain (other parts from reference TRBV7-9 and TRBJ2-5): DTGVSQNPRHKITKRGQNVTFRCDPISEHNRLYWYRQTLGQGPEFLTYFQNEAQLEKSRLLSDRFSAERPKGSFSTLEIQRTEQGDSAMYLCASSAGNRETQYFGPGTRLLVL.